This TCR beta chain was found in a study of blood T cell repertoires in COVID-19. Overall study context: T cells, B-cell-depleted T cells, or PBMCs supplied cDNA or gDNA.

Germline V gives CDR1 LNHDA, CDR2 SQIVND (reference sequence). J lost 5 bases, V lost 5 bases, and 5 bases had no gene match. The CDR3 is made up of 13 amino acids. Sequencing used immunoSEQ multiplex PCR; TCRdb keeps in-frame clones, though not all of them. The sample lists about 130,000 clones, over 60% occurring once. The source of this sequence is a woman in her seventies with acute or convalescent COVID-19. Material for sequencing was peripheral blood. V and J are TRBV19 and TRBJ1-2; 7 nucleotides match TRBD1. This CDR3 is CASSATGAYGYTF. CDR3 in DNA: TGTGCCAGTAGTGCAACAGGGGCTTATGGCTACACCTTC. Filled out from reference TRBV19 and TRBJ1-2, the complete variable domain reads DGGITQSPKYLFRKEGQNVTLSCEQNLNHDAMYWYRQDPGQGLRLIYYSQIVNDFQKGDIAEGYSVSREKKESFPLTVTSAQKNPTAFYLCASSATGAYGYTFGSGTRLTVV.